What follows are 19 T cell receptor beta chains derived from one specimen sequenced in a study of blood T cell repertoires in COVID-19. Assay used: immunoSEQ multiplex PCR; TCRdb lists only in-frame clones, some missing. The repertoire has about 160,000 clones, 85% of them found once; the top ten carry around 1.1%. The material sequenced was peripheral blood. Receptors originate from a middle-aged man with acute or convalescent COVID-19.

The CDR3 nucleotides are TGTGCCAGAAGTTCCCGGGTCAGCTCCTACGAGCAGTACTTC. Amino acid sequence: CARSSRVSSYEQYF. This chain uses TRBV5-3 with TRBJ2-7; D not certain. TRBV5-3 is recorded as an ORF, its role being uncertain. V was trimmed by 5 bases and J by 0 bases, leaving 12 bases between them. This CDR3 region has 14 residues.

The chain joins TRBV7-9 to TRBJ2-1; 9 positions agree with TRBD1. J lost 8 bases, V lost 4 bases, and 15 bases had no gene match. The CDR3 spans 17 residues. Germline V lookup: CDR1 SEHNR, CDR2 FQNEAQ (reference sequence). CDR3 in DNA: TGTGCCAGCAGCTCAAATCTAGGACAGGGGTTCCAGCATGAGCAGTTCTTC. Its translation is CASSSNLGQGFQHEQFF.

The count of this clone is one. V is TRBV4-1 and J is TRBJ2-1, with a tentative D call TRBD1 (6 bases). The CDR3 sequence is 17 residues long. V was pared by 1 base and J by 4 bases, with 17 bases between. CDR1 MGHRA and CDR2 YSYEKL come from the germline V gene. For the CDR3, the DNA is TGCGCCAGCAGCCAAGGATTACAGGGCTCTCTTTACAATGAGCAGTTCTTC. As protein: CASSQGLQGSLYNEQFF.

This clone occurred once. CDR3 nucleotides: TGTGCCAGCAGTCCTCAAGGGGCAGGCGGCTTCTACGAGCAGTACTTC. Translation gives CASSPQGAGGFYEQYF. The chain joins TRBV28 to TRBJ2-7; tentative D call: TRBD1 (5 bases). The CDR3 sequence is 16 residues long. CDR1 and CDR2 (germline): MDHEN, SYDVKM. Trimming stripped 5 bases from V and 3 bases from J, with 20 bases between.

This clone was counted once. This chain links TRBV7-2 with TRBJ2-7, with 7 bases that match TRBD2. The V and J ends lost 1 base and 3 bases, in that order; junction bases with no gene match: 6. The CDR3 is 15 amino acids. The V gene's germline CDR1 is SGHTA and CDR2 FQGNSA. CDR3 coding DNA: TGTGCCAGCAGCTTAGAAGGGGAGCGGGGCTACGAGCAGTACTTC. Amino acids: CASSLEGERGYEQYF.

This sequence joins TRBV9 and TRBJ1-3, with 8 positions matching TRBD1. Germline trimming cut 3 bases from V and 3 bases from J; bases unmatched to any gene: 11. Germline assignment: CDR1 SGDLS and CDR2 YYNGEE. The CDR3 length is 17 residues. CDR3 amino acids: CASSDAGTGVGGNTIYF. In nucleotides, the CDR3 is TGTGCCAGCAGCGACGCCGGGACAGGCGTCGGTGGAAACACCATATATTTT.

The V call is TRBV10-3, the J call TRBJ1-2; 7 bases agree with TRBD1. J was trimmed by 3 bases and V by 6 bases; bases with no gene match: 13. Germline CDR1 is ENHRY and CDR2 is SYGVKD. CDR3 size: 16 residues. DNA of the CDR3: TGTGCCATCAGCCCGGGACAGAATCTCTTTGACTATGGCTACACCTTC. Protein sequence: CAISPGQNLFDYGYTF.

In DNA form, the CDR3 reads TGTGCCACCAGTGAATCTCCGGGACAGGGGGGTTCAGATACGCAGTATTTT. Protein: CATSESPGQGGSDTQYF. The chain is built from TRBV24-1 and TRBJ2-3; 11 bases fit TRBD1. Trimming took 4 bases from V and 4 from J; bases not matched to a gene: 9. The CDR3 runs to 17 residues. Germline V gene data show CDR1 as KGHDR and CDR2 as SFDVKD.

The rearrangement links TRBV18 to TRBJ1-3, with a tentative D call TRBD1 (6 bases). V gave up 5 bases and J gave up 1 base, with 6 bases separating them. The length of the CDR3 is 13 residues. The germline V gene has CDR1 KGHSH and CDR2 LQKENI. The CDR3 reads CASSTGSGNTIYF. The CDR3 DNA reads as TGTGCCAGCTCAACAGGGTCTGGAAACACCATATATTTT.

Only one count was recorded for this clone. The chain is built from TRBV3-1 (or the pseudogene TRBV3-2) and TRBJ1-3; perhaps TRBD1 as D (6 bases). Trimming left V 3 bases short and J 2 bases short, with 8 bases between. The CDR3 length is 14 residues. Germline lookup yields CDR1 LGHDT and CDR2 YNNKEL (reference sequence). The CDR3 sequence: CASSHRGAGNTIYF. CDR3 bases: TGTGCCAGCAGCCACAGGGGAGCTGGAAACACCATATATTTT.

The V and J genes are TRBV2 and TRBJ2-7; D not resolved. The CDR3 is 14 residues long. Trimming stripped 2 bases from V and 6 bases from J, with 14 bases between. Germline values: CDR1 SNHLY, CDR2 FYNNEI. This chain's CDR3 is CASSEMSRLFEQYF. DNA for the CDR3: TGTGCCAGCAGTGAAATGAGCAGGTTGTTCGAGCAGTACTTC.

The chain recombines TRBV19 with TRBJ2-3; unclear D gene. V shed 4 bases and J shed 4 bases, with 6 bases lying between them. Germline V gene data show CDR1 as LNHDA and CDR2 as SQIVND (reference sequence). This CDR3 is built from 12 residues. CDR3 loop: CASSSRADTQYF. In DNA, the CDR3 is TGTGCCAGTAGTAGCCGCGCAGATACGCAGTATTTT.

V usage is TRBV5-1 and J usage is TRBJ1-2, with 9 bases fitting TRBD1. CDR1 and CDR2 (germline): SGHRS, YFSETQ. The CDR3 totals 14 residues. Trimming removed 4 bases from V and 3 bases from J; junction bases left unmatched: 4. The CDR3 protein is CASSPGQGHYGYTF. The CDR3 DNA reads as TGCGCCAGCAGCCCGGGACAGGGCCACTATGGCTACACCTTC.

This chain uses TRBV6-1 with TRBJ1-6; D not certain. This CDR3 spans 14 amino acids. The V end was cut by 2 bases, the J end by 5 bases, with 7 bases between. Per the germline V gene, CDR1 is MNHNS and CDR2 is SASEGT. CDR3 bases: TGTGCCAGCAGTGAAACAGCTGATAATTCACCCCTCCACTTT. Residues: CASSETADNSPLHF.

This chain links TRBV12-2 with TRBJ1-5; the table's D call TRBD1 went unverified against the DNA. TRBV12-2 is flagged as a pseudogene. This CDR3 is built from 15 residues. The CDR3 DNA reads TGTGCAAGTCGTTCGACAGGGGGCAGCAATCAGCCCCAGCATTTT. This gives the protein CASRSTGGSNQPQHF.

This rearrangement joins TRBV29-1 to TRBJ1-2, with TRBD1 as a possible D gene (6 bases). Germline-derived CDR1 and CDR2 are SQVTM and ANQGSEA. The V gene lost 4 bases and the J gene lost 5 bases, with 8 bases spanning the gap. This CDR3 comprises 11 residues. The CDR3 coding sequence is TGCAGCGTTGGACAGGAGTATGGCTACACCTTC. Its translation is CSVGQEYGYTF.

V is TRBV25-1 and J is TRBJ1-4; possible D gene TRBD1, 6 bases. This CDR3 has 14 residues. With 3 bases removed from V and 7 bases from J, the gap between germline ends came to 12 bases. Germline lookup yields CDR1 MGHDK and CDR2 SYGVNS. In nucleotides, the CDR3 is TGTGCCAGCAGTGACACAGGGCAACCTGAAAAACTGTTTTTT. This gives the protein CASSDTGQPEKLFF.

This chain links TRBV10-2 with TRBJ1-1; D uncertain. The germline V gene has CDR1 WSHSY and CDR2 SAAADI. V lost 8 bases, J lost 0 bases, and 10 bases lay in between. CDR3 length: 13 residues. The CDR3 is CASREGMNTEAFF. The CDR3 nucleotides read TGCGCCAGCCGGGAAGGGATGAACACTGAAGCTTTCTTT.

In this sample, this clone turned up a few times. V gene TRBV9 combines with J gene TRBJ1-2; D ambiguous. V gave up 4 bases and J gave up 4 bases, with 11 bases separating them. Germline-derived CDR1 and CDR2 are SGDLS and YYNGEE. The CDR3 contains 13 residues. CDR3 in amino acids: CASSLDGIYGYTF. The CDR3 DNA reads as TGTGCCAGCAGCTTGGACGGGATCTATGGCTACACCTTC.